This T cell receptor beta chain was identified during a study of CXCR3-negative and CXCR3-positive naive CD8 T cells. Study-level points and caveats: CXCR3-negative naive cells had less hydrophobic TRB CDR3s than did CXCR3-positive naive cells. Similar TRBV-TRBJ gene usage was seen in naive CXCR3-negative and CXCR3-positive cells, but not in memory cells. Memory CD8+ cells showed much lower diversity, while both naive subsets were comparably high. Across naive subsets, surface CD5 expression was comparable, and TCR strength was inferred from properties of the TRB CDR3.

Libraries were UMI-labeled 5' RACE TRB cDNA. TCRdb reanalyzed the 5' RACE reads and collapses them to one entry per CDR3 protein, without DNA. Here the sample table reports fewer than 55,000 distinct CDR3 sequences. Germline-derived CDR1 and CDR2 are MNHEY and SVGEGT. This CDR3 region has 14 residues. About this clonotype: Antigen unknown.

This clonotype was sampled from a human donor in good health. Some clones in this sample may be carry-over from other donors' samples. This chain links TRBV6-2 or TRBV6-3 with TRBJ2-5. Specimen: naive CXCR3- CD8+ T cells from blood. As for subset: CD45RO-CCR7+CD27+CD95- naive CD8+ T cells lacking CXCR3 (TNR3-). This CDR3 reads CASSYYPGQETQYF.